This T cell receptor (beta chain) was found in a study of early T cells in non-severe SARS-CoV-2 infection. Study-wide context: Unsorted whole blood bulk RNA was sequenced, with unpaired chains. Notes on the study in general: Matching results from VDJdb favored anti-spike CD8 responses, leaving private and CD4 specificities undetected.

Individual cDNA molecules each received unique molecular identifiers attached to them. TCRdb analysed the 5' RACE reads with MiXCR anew, one entry per CDR3 protein. The table includes 80,000 to 100,000 distinct CDR3 sequences, around an eighth detected once. This clonotype has a count of ten or more. Its antigen remains unknown. Sequences were obtained from whole blood. This receptor was identified in an adult who was a healthcare worker with PCR-confirmed SARS-CoV-2 infection or an uninfected control (not recorded which).

CDR3 in amino acids: CASSLARTEYEQYF. CDR3 nucleotides: TGTGCCAGCAGCTTAGCGCGTACAGAGTACGAGCAGTACTTC. The V and J genes are TRBV7-6 and TRBJ2-7; no clear D gene. The CDR3 is 14 amino acids. Germline CDR1 reads SGHVS; CDR2 reads FNYEAQ. V lost 0 bases and J 4 bases, leaving 10 bases between the germline ends.